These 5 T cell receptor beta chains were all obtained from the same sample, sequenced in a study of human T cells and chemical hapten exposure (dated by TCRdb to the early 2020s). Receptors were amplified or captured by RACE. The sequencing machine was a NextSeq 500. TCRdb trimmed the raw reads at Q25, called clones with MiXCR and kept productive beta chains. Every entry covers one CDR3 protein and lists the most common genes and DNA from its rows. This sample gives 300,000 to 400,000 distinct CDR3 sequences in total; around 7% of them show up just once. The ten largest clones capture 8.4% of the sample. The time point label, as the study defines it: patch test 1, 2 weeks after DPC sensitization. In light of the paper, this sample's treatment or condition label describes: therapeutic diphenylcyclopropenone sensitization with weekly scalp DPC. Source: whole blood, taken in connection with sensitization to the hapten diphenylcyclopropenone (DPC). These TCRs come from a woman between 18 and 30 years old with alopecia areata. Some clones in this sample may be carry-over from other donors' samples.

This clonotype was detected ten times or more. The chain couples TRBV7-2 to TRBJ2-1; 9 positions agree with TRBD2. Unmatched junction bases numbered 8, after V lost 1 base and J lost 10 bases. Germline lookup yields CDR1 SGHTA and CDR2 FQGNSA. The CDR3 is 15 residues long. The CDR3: CASSLGSSAGGEQFF. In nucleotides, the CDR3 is TGTGCCAGCAGCTTAGGATCTTCGGCGGGAGGGGAGCAGTTCTTC.

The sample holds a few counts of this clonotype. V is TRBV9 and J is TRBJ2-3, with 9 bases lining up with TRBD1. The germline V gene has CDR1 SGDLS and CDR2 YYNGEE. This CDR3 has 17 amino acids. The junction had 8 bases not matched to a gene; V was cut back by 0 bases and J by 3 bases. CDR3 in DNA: TGTGCCAGCAGCGTAGGAACCGGGACAGGGATAACAGATACGCAGTATTTT. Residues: CASSVGTGTGITDTQYF.

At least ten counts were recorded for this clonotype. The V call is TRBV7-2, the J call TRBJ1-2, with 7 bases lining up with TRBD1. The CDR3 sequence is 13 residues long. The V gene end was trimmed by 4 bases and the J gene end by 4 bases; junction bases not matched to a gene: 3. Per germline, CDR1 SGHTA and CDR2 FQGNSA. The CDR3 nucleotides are TGTGCCAGCAGCTCGACAGGGTCCTATGGCTACACCTTC. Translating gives CASSSTGSYGYTF.

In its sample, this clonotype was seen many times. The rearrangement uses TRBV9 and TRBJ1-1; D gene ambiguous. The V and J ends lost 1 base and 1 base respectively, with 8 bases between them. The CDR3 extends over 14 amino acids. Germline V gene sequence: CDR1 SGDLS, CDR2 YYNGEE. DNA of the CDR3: TGTGCCAGCAGCGTAAACCCAGAGAACACTGAAGCTTTCTTT. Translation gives CASSVNPENTEAFF.

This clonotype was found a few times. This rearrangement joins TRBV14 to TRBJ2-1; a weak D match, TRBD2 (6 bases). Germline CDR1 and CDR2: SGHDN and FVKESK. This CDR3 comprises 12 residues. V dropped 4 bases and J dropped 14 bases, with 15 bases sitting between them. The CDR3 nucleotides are TGTGCCAGCAGCCGCTTAAGGGGACTTAAGTTCTTC. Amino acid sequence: CASSRLRGLKFF.